Below, 18 T cell receptor beta chains from the same sample are listed, as sequenced in a study of blood T cell repertoires in COVID-19. Only in-frame clones appear in the TCRdb table, and some are missing; sequencing was by immunoSEQ multiplex PCR. The table lists more than 300,000 clones, roughly 85% of them singletons. Sequenced material: PBMCs or T cells enriched from blood (not recorded which). The receptors derive from a woman in her twenties or thirties who had recovered from COVID-19.

This clone was seen only a few times. The V gene is TRBV5-1, the J gene TRBJ1-3; weak D call: TRBD1 (6 bases). CDR3 length: 16 amino acids. The germline V gene has CDR1 SGHRS and CDR2 YFSETQ. Trimming removed 0 bases at V and 0 bases at J, with 10 bases between. The CDR3 DNA follows: TGCGCCAGCAGCTTGGTGGGGGCCGACTCTGGAAACACCATATATTTT. Its protein product is CASSLVGADSGNTIYF.

The chain's CDR3 is CTGGGDTGELFF. CDR3 DNA: TGTACGGGCGGGGGGGACACCGGGGAGCTGTTTTTT. This chain uses TRBV5-4 with TRBJ2-2; 9 bases match TRBD2. The CDR3 is 12 residues long. Germline values: CDR1 SGHNT, CDR2 YYREEE (reference sequence).

This clone has just a few counts. The chain has TRBV10-2 and TRBJ2-2; unclear D gene. Trimming stripped 4 bases from V and 5 bases from J, with 8 bases between. There are 13 residues in the CDR3. The germline gives CDR1 WSHSY, CDR2 SAAADI. This chain's CDR3 is CASSVVVTGELFF. DNA for the CDR3: TGCGCCAGCAGTGTAGTAGTAACCGGGGAGCTGTTTTTT.

The chain employs TRBV6-4 and TRBJ2-5; weak D call: TRBD2 (5 bases). Deletions cut 2 bases from V and 5 bases from J, with 9 bases between. This CDR3 region has 13 residues. Per the germline V gene, CDR1 is MRHNA and CDR2 is SNTAGT. CDR3 amino acids: CASSDHAGETQYF. The CDR3 DNA reads TGTGCCAGCAGTGACCACGCGGGCGAGACCCAGTACTTC.

This clone was observed a single time. This CDR3 reads CASSKAGQGGQPQHF. CDR3 bases: TGTGCCAGCAGCAAAGCGGGGCAGGGGGGACAGCCCCAGCATTTT. V gene TRBV21-1 combines with J gene TRBJ1-5; TRBD1, as called in the table, went unchecked against the DNA. TRBV21-1 is a recognized pseudogene. This CDR3 has 15 amino acids.

This clone has just one count. This sequence joins TRBV7-2 and TRBJ2-5, with D unclear. Germline V gene sequence: CDR1 SGHTA, CDR2 FQGNSA. V shed 0 bases and J shed 0 bases, with 8 bases lying between them. The CDR3 runs to 15 residues. The CDR3 nucleotides are TGTGCCAGCAGCTTAGCCGTAGTACACCAAGAGACCCAGTACTTC. It translates to CASSLAVVHQETQYF.

The V call is TRBV27, the J call TRBJ2-2; 8 bases fit TRBD1. Unmatched junction bases numbered 2, after V lost 2 bases and J lost 6 bases. The CDR3 has 14 residues. Germline CDR1 reads MNHEY; CDR2 reads SMNVEV (reference sequence). The CDR3 nucleotides read TGTGCCAGCAGTTTAGCAGGGGGCCCCGGGGAGCTGTTTTTT. Its translation: CASSLAGGPGELFF.

The V call is TRBV6-5, the J call TRBJ1-1, with a weak D call TRBD1 (5 bases). V lost 6 bases to trimming and J lost 5 bases, with 13 bases between them. The germline CDR1 and CDR2 sequences are MNHEY and SVGAGI. The CDR3 has 13 residues. The CDR3 region has the DNA TGTGCCAGCAGACCCGCCGGGGGTACTGAAGCTTTCTTT. This encodes CASRPAGGTEAFF.

Here the CDR3 reads CASSFRSGTNYGYTF. CDR3 DNA: TGTGCCAGCAGCTTCAGGAGCGGGACAAACTATGGCTACACCTTC. The rearrangement links TRBV5-6 to TRBJ1-2; perhaps TRBD1 as D (6 bases). Between the trimmed V and J ends, which lost 2 bases and 2 bases, there was a span of 13 bases. This CDR3 region has 15 residues. CDR1 is SGHDT, CDR2 YYEEEE, per germline.

The J gene is TRBJ1-6, the V gene TRBV9; 7 positions match TRBD1. The CDR3 covers 14 residues. Trimming cost V 5 bases and J 6 bases; bases outside gene matches: 5. Germline V lookup: CDR1 SGDLS, CDR2 YYNGEE. CDR3 coding DNA: TGTGCCAGCAGGACCGGGACAGCTAATTCACCCCTCCACTTT. Residues: CASRTGTANSPLHF.

This clone was recorded a few times. The chain joins TRBV6-5 to TRBJ1-1; tentatively, D is TRBD1 (6 bases). The CDR3 is made up of 13 amino acids. V shed 8 bases and J shed 5 bases, with 15 bases lying between them. In germline, CDR1 is MNHEY, CDR2 SVGAGI. The CDR3 spells CASGQGTFTEAFF. The DNA for the CDR3 is TGTGCCAGCGGCCAAGGGACATTTACTGAAGCTTTCTTT.

The J gene is TRBJ1-5, the V gene TRBV6-5; D not resolved. Trimming left V 2 bases short and J 0 bases short, with 8 bases between. The CDR3 is 15 amino acids. Germline CDR1 and CDR2: MNHEY and SVGAGI. CDR3 nucleotide sequence: TGTGCCAGCAGTTACGGGAGGAGTAGCAATCAGCCCCAGCATTTT. Translated: CASSYGRSSNQPQHF.

The V call is TRBV7-9, the J call TRBJ2-5; 8 nucleotides align to TRBD1. Per the germline V gene, CDR1 is SEHNR and CDR2 is FQNEAQ (reference sequence). V lost 5 bases and J lost 4; bases outside the gene matches: 9. This CDR3 has 15 amino acids. For the CDR3, the DNA is TGTGCCAGCAGCCCCACGACAGGGGCGGGAGAGACCCAGTACTTC. Its protein is CASSPTTGAGETQYF.

This clone has just one count. The chain carries TRBV4-1 and TRBJ2-7; D remains ambiguous. In germline, CDR1 is MGHRA, CDR2 YSYEKL. V lost 0 bases and J lost 3, with 9 bases in between. The CDR3 contains 14 residues. In DNA form, the CDR3 reads TGCGCCAGCAGCCAAGAGAGGCTTAACTACGAGCAGTACTTC. It translates to CASSQERLNYEQYF.

The chain carries TRBV19 and TRBJ2-1, with 11 bases identical to TRBD2. Germline V gene sequence: CDR1 LNHDA, CDR2 SQIVND (reference sequence). V was clipped by 6 bases and J by 6 bases; unmatched bases: 7. CDR3 length: 15 amino acids. CDR3 nucleotides: TGTGCCAGTAGCATGACTAGCGGGGCCGCCAATGAGCAGTTCTTC. This encodes CASSMTSGAANEQFF.

The rearrangement joins TRBV6-5 to TRBJ1-1; maybe TRBD1 (6 bases). This CDR3 has 16 residues. Between the trimmed V and J ends, which lost 0 bases and 5 bases, there was a span of 16 bases. CDR1 is MNHEY and CDR2 is SVGAGI in the germline V gene. Here the CDR3 DNA reads TGTGCCAGCAGTTACTCACGGTTCAGGGGAGAGACTGAAGCTTTCTTT. Protein sequence: CASSYSRFRGETEAFF.

This clone was detected only once. This chain links TRBV7-9 with TRBJ1-2; 11 bases align to TRBD1. Trimming at V came to 5 bases and at J to 7 bases, leaving 12 bases not matched to a gene. The length of the CDR3 is 16 residues. CDR1 is SEHNR, CDR2 FQNEAQ, per germline (reference sequence). Here the CDR3 reads CASSPTRGQGEVGYTF. In DNA, the CDR3 is TGTGCCAGCAGCCCCACCAGGGGACAGGGGGAGGTTGGCTACACCTTC.

The V and J genes are TRBV28 and TRBJ2-3, with 7 bases fitting TRBD2. After removal of 4 bases from V and 2 bases from J, the junction contained 3 bases not matched to a gene. The CDR3 has 14 residues. Germline CDR1 MDHEN, CDR2 SYDVKM. The DNA for the CDR3 is TGTGCCAGCAGTTCTGGGGGGGTCACAGATACGCAGTATTTT. It encodes CASSSGGVTDTQYF.